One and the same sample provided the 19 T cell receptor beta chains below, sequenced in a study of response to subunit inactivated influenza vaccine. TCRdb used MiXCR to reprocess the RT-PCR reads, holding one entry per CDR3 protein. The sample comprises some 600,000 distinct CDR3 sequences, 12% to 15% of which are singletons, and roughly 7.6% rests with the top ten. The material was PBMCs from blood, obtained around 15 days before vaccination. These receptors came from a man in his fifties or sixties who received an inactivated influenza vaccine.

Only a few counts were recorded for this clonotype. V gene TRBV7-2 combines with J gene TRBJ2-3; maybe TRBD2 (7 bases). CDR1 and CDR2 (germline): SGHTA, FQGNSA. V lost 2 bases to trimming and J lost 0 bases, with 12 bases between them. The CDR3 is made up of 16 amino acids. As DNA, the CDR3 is TGTGCCAGCAGCTTAAGGGGGGGCAGTAGCACAGATACGCAGTATTTT. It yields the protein CASSLRGGSSTDTQYF.

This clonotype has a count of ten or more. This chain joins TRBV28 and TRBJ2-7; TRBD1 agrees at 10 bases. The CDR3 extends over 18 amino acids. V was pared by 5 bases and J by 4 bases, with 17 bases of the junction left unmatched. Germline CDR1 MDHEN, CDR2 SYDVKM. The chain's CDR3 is CASSRQGAGGRTVYEQYF. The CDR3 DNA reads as TGTGCCAGCAGTAGACAGGGGGCAGGAGGTAGAACGGTATACGAGCAGTACTTC.

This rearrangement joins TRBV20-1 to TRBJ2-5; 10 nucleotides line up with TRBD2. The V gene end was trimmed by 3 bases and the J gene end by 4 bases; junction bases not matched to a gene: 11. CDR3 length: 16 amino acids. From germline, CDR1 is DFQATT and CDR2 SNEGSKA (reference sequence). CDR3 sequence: CSARRGGSGGGETQYF. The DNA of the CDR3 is TGCAGTGCTAGGAGAGGCGGGAGCGGGGGGGGAGAGACCCAGTACTTC.

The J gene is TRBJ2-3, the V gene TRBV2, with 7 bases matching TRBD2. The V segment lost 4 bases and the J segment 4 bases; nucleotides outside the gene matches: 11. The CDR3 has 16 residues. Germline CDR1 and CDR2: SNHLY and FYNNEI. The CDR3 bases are TGTGCCAGCAGTGTGGAGCGGGACCGGCCACCAGATACGCAGTATTTT. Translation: CASSVERDRPPDTQYF.

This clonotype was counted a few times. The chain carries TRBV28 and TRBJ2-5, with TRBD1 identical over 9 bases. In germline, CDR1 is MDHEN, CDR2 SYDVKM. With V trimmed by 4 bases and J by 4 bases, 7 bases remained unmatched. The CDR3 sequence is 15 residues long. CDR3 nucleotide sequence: TGTGCCAGCAGTTCCGGGGGACAGGGTACAGAGACCCAGTACTTC. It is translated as CASSSGGQGTETQYF.

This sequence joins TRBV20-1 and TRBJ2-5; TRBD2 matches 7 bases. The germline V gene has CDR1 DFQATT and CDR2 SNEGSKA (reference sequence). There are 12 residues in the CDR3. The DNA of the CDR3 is TGCAGGTCCAGTGGGGGGGGGGAGACCCAGTACTTC. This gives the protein CRSSGGGETQYF.

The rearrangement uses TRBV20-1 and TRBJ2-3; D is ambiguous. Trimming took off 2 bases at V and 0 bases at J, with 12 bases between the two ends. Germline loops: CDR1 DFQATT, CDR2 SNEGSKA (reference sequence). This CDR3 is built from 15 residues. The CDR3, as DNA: TGCAGTGCTAGATCCGCAGGACCTAGCACAGATACGCAGTATTTT. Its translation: CSARSAGPSTDTQYF.

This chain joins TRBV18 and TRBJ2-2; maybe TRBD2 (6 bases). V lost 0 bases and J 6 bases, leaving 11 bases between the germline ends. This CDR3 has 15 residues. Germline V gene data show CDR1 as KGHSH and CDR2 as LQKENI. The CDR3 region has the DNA TGTGCCAGCTCACCACCGACTAGGGGCGCCGGGGAGCTGTTTTTT. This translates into CASSPPTRGAGELFF.

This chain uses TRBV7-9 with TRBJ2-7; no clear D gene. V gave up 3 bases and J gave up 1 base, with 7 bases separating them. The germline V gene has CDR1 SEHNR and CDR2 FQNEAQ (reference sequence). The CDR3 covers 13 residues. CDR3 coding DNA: TGTGCCAGCAGCTTGTACAGTTCCTACGAGCAGTACTTC. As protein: CASSLYSSYEQYF.

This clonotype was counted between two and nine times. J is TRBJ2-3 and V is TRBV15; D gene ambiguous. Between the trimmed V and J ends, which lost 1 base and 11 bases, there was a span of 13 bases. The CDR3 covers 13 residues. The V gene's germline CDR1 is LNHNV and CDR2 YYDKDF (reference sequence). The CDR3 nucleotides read TGTGCCACCAGCAGAGGGGGAAACGCCGTGCAGTATTTT. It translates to CATSRGGNAVQYF.

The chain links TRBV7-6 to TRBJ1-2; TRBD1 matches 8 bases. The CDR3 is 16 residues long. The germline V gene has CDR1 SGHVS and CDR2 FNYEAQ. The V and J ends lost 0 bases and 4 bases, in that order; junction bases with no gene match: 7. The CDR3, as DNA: TGTGCCAGCAGCTTAGCGCCCGGACAGGGAGTCTATGGCTACACCTTC. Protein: CASSLAPGQGVYGYTF.

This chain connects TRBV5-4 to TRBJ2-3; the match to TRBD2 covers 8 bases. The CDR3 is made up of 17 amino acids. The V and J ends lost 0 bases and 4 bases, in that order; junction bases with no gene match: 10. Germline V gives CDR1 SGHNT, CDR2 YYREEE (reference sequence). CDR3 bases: TGTGCCAGCAGCTTGGCCGGGATAGCGGGAAAGGCAGATACGCAGTATTTT. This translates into CASSLAGIAGKADTQYF. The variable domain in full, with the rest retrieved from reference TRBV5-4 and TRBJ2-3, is ETGVTQSPTHLIKTRGQQVTLRCSSQSGHNTVSWYQQALGQGPQFIFQYYREEENGRGNFPPRFSGLQFPNYSSELNVNALELDDSALYLCASSLAGIAGKADTQYFGPGTRLTVL.

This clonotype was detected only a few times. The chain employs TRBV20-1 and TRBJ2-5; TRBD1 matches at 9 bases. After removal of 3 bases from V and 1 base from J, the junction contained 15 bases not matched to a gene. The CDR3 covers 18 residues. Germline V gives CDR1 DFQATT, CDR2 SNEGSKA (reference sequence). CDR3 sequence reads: CSARGTGGPISVQETQYF. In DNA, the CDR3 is TGCAGTGCTAGGGGTACAGGGGGCCCCATTAGCGTCCAAGAGACCCAGTACTTC.

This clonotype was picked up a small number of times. CDR3 loop: CASSSQFRSSYEQYF. The CDR3, as DNA: TGTGCCAGCAGTTCTCAGTTCAGGAGCTCCTACGAGCAGTACTTC. The chain combines TRBV12-3 or TRBV12-4 with TRBJ2-7, with D unresolved. Trimming left V 4 bases short and J 0 bases short, with 13 bases between. CDR3 size: 15 residues.

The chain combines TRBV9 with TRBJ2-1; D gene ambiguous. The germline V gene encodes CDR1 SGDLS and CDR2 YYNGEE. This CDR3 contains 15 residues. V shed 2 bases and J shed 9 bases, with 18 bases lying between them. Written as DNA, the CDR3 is TGTGCCAGCAGCGTGGACCCCCAAGCGAAGGGTGAGCAGTTCTTC. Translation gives CASSVDPQAKGEQFF.

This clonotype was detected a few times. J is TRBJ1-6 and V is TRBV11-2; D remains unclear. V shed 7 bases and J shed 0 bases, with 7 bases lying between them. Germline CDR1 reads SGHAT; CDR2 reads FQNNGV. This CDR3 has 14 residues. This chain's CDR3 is CASKSGSYNSPLHF. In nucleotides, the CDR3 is TGTGCCAGCAAGAGCGGCTCCTATAATTCACCCCTCCACTTT.

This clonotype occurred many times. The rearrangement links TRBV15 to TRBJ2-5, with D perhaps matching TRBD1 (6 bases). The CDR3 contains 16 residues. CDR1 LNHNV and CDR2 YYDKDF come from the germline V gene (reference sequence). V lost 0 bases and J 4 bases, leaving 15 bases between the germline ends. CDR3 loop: CATSRESHRVGETQYF. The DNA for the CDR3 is TGTGCCACCAGCAGAGAGTCTCACAGGGTCGGAGAGACCCAGTACTTC. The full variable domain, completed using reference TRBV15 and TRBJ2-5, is DAMVIQNPRYQVTQFGKPVTLSCSQTLNHNVMYWYQQKSSQAPKLLFHYYDKDFNNEADTPDNFQSRRPNTSFCFLDIRSPGLGDTAMYLCATSRESHRVGETQYFGPGTRLLVL.

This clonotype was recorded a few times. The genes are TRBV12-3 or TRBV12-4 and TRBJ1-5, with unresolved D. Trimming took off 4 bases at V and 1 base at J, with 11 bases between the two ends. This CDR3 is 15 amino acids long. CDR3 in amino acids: CASSYDGQSNQPQHF. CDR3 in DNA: TGTGCCAGCAGTTACGACGGCCAGAGCAATCAGCCCCAGCATTTT.

CDR3 sequence reads: CASSGIGNLGNEQFF. The DNA for the CDR3 is TGTGCCAGCAGCGGTATTGGAAACCTGGGGAATGAGCAGTTCTTC. The V and J genes are TRBV5-4 and TRBJ2-1; D gene ambiguous. Germline-derived CDR1 and CDR2 are SGHNT and YYREEE (reference sequence). V was pared by 4 bases and J by 7 bases, with 18 bases between. The length of the CDR3 is 15 residues.